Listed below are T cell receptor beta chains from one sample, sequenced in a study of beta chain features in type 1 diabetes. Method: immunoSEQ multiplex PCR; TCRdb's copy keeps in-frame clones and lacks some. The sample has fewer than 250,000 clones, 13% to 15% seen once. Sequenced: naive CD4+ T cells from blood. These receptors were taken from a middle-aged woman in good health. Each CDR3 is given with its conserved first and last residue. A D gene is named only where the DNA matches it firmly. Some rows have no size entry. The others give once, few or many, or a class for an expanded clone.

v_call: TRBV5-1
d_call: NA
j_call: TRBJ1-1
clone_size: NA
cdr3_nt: TGCGCCAGCAGCTTGGGGGAAGACAGCCGCTCCCTCACTGAAGCTTTCTTT
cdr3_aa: CASSLGEDSRSLTEAFF

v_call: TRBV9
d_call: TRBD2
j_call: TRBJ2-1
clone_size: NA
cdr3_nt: TGTGCCAGCAGCGGGGCTAGCGGCTCCTACAATGAGCAGTTCTTC
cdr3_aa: CASSGASGSYNEQFF

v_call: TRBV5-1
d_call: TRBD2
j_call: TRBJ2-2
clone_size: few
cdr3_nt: TGCGCCAGCCTAGCGGGGGGCCTGAACACCGGGGAGCTGTTTTTT
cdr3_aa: CASLAGGLNTGELFF

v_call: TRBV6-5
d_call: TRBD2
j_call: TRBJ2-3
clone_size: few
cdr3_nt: TGTGCCAGCAGTTTAGCGGGGGTGGCAGATACGCAGTATTTT
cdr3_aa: CASSLAGVADTQYF

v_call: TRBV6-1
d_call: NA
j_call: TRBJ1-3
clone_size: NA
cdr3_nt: TGTGCCAGCAGTGAACTCTCTGGAAACACCATATATTTT
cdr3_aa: CASSELSGNTIYF

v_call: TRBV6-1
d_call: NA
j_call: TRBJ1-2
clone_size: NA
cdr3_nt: TGTGCCAGCCGATTTGACTCGACGAACTATGGCTACACCTTC
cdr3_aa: CASRFDSTNYGYTF

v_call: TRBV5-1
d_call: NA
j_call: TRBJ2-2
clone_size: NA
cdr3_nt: TGCGCCAGCAGAAATGGAGGATCCGGGGAGCTGTTTTTT
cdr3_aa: CASRNGGSGELFF

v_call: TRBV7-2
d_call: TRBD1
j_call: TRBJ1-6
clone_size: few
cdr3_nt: TGTGCCAGCAGCCCAGGGGACAGGGTAAAATCACCCCTCCACTTT
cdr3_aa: CASSPGDRVKSPLHF

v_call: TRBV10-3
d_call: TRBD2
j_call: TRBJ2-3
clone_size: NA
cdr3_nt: TGTGCCATCACCGAGGGAGGGAAGGCCATGGATACGCAGTATTTT
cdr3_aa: CAITEGGKAMDTQYF

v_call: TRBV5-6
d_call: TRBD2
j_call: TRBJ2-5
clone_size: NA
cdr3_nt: TGTGCCAGCAGCTTGTTCCGCCTAGCGGGGGGGCTAGGGGAGACCCAGTACTTC
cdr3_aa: CASSLFRLAGGLGETQYF

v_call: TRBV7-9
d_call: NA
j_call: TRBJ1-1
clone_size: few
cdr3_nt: TGTGCCAGCAGCCCCGGGGGCGGGGGCTTGAACACTGAAGCTTTCTTT
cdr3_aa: CASSPGGGGLNTEAFF

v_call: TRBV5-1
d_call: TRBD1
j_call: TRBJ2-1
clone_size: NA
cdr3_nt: TGCGCCAGCAGCTCTCAGGGGGTGGGCTACAATGAGCAGTTCTTC
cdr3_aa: CASSSQGVGYNEQFF

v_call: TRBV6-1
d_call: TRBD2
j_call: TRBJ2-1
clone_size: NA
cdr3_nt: TGTGCCAGCAGTGAGAGACTAGCGGGGGAGGATGAGCAGTTCTTC
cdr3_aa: CASSERLAGEDEQFF

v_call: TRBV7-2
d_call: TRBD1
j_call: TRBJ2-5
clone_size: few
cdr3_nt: TGTGCCAGCAGCTTGGACAGGGACGAGACCCAGTACTTC
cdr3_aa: CASSLDRDETQYF

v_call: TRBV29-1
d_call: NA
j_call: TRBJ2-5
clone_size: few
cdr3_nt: TGCAGCGTTGTTCGGGGAGGAGAGACCCAGTACTTC
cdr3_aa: CSVVRGGETQYF

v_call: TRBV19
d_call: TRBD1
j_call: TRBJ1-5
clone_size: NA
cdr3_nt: TGTGCCAGTACAGGGGGCAGGTGGAGCAATCAGCCCCAGCATTTT
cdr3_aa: CASTGGRWSNQPQHF

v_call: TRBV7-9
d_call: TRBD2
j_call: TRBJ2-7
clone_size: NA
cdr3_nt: TGTGCCAGCAGGACAATCCAGGGCCTAGCGGGGAAGCCCTACGAGCAGTACTTC
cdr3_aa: CASRTIQGLAGKPYEQYF

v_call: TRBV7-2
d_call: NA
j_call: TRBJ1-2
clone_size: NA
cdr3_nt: TGTGCCAGCAGCTTAGCCCGGGGGGGCTATGGCTACACCTTC
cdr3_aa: CASSLARGGYGYTF

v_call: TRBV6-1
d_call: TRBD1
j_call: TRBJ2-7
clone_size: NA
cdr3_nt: TGTGCCAGCAGTGTTCGGGACAGGGTTAGCGAGCAGTACTTC
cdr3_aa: CASSVRDRVSEQYF

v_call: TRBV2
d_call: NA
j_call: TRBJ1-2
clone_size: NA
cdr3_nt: TGTGCCAGCACCGTGGAGGGAAACTATGGCTACACCTTC
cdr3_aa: CASTVEGNYGYTF

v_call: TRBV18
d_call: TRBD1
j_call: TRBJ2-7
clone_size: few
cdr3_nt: TGTGCCAGCTCACCAGGACAGGGGGTTAACGAGCAGTACTTC
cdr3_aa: CASSPGQGVNEQYF

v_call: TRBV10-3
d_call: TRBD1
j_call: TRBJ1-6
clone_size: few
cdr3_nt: TGTGCCATCTCGGACAGGGAGGAAAGTTCACCCCTCCACTTT
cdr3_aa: CAISDREESSPLHF

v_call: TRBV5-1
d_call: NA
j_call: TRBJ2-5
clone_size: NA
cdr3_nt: TGCGCCAGCGGGCCGGTGGGGGCTATCTGGGAGACCCAGTACTTC
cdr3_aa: CASGPVGAIWETQYF

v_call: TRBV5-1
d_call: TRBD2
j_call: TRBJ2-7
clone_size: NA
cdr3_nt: TGCGCCAGCAGCTTGGGGACTAGCAGCTACGAGCAGTACTTC
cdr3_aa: CASSLGTSSYEQYF

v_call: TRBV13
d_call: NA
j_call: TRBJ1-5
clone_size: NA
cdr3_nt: TGTGCCAGCAGCCGCGGCCAGGGTCTCCAGCCCCAGCATTTT
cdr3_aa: CASSRGQGLQPQHF

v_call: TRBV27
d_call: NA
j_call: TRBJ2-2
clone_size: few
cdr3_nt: TGTGCCAGCAGTTCCCAGAACACCGGGGAGCTGTTTTTT
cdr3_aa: CASSSQNTGELFF

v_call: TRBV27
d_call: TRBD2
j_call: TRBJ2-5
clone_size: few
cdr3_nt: TGTGCCAGCAGTTTTGGCGGGGGAGCCCAAGAGACCCAGTACTTC
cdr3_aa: CASSFGGGAQETQYF

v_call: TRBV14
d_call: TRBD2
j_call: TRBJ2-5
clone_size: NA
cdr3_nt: TGTGCCAGCAGCCATTTCTCGGGGGGGCCAGAGACCCAGTACTTC
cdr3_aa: CASSHFSGGPETQYF

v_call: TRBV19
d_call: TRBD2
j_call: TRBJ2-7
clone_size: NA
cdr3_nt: TGTGCCAGTAGTCTAACGGCTAGCGGTACGTACGAGCAGTACTTC
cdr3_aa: CASSLTASGTYEQYF

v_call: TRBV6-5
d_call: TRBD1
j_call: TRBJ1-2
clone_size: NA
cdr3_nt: TGTGCCAGCACCGAGGACAGGGGGCTTTATGGCTACACCTTC
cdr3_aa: CASTEDRGLYGYTF

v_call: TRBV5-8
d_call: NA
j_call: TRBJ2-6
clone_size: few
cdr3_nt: TGTGCCAGCAGCTTCCAGTTGGCTAGCTCTGGGGCCAACGTCCTGACTTTC
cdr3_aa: CASSFQLASSGANVLTF

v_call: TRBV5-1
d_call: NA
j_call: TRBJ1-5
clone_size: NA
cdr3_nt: TGCGCCAGCAGCTTACAGGGTAACCCTAATCAGCCCCAGCATTTT
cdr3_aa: CASSLQGNPNQPQHF

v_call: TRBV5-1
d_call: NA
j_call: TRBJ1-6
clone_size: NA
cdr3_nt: TGCGCCAGCAGCCCAGTACCCGGGGACTATTCACCCCTCCACTTT
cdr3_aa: CASSPVPGDYSPLHF

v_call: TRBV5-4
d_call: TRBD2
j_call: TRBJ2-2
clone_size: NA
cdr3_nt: TGTGCCAGCAGCCCCCTAGCGGGGAGCGCGAACACCGGGGAGCTGTTTTTT
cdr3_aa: CASSPLAGSANTGELFF

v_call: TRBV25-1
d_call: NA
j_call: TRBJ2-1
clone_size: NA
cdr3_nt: TGTGCCAGCAGCGCTGACGGGATAGGCCATGAGCAGTTCTTC
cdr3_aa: CASSADGIGHEQFF

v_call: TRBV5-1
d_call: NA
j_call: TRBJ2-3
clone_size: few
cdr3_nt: TGCGCCAGCAGCTTGTTTGCGGCCGCTGGCACAGATACGCAGTATTTT
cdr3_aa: CASSLFAAAGTDTQYF

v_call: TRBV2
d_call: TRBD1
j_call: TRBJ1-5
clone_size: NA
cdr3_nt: TGTGCCAGCAGTCTGGACAGGAATCAGCCCCAGCATTTT
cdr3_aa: CASSLDRNQPQHF

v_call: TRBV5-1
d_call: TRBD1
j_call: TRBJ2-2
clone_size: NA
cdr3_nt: TGCGCCAGCAGCTCGGGACAGGGTGGCACCGGGGAGCTGTTTTTT
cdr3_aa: CASSSGQGGTGELFF

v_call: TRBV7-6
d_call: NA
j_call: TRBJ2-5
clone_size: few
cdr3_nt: TGTGCCAGCAGCATCGGCAGGGAGACCCAGTACTTC
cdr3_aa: CASSIGRETQYF

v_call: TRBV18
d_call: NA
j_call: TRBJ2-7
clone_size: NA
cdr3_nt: TGTGCCAGCTCCCCAGACAGTTCGCAACAGTACTTC
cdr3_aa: CASSPDSSQQYF

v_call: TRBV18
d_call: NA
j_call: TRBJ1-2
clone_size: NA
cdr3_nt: TGTGCCAGCTCACCACCAAGCGAGGGCCCTAACTATGGCTACACCTTC
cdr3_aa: CASSPPSEGPNYGYTF

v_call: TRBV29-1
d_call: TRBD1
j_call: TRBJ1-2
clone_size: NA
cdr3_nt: TGCAGCGCCAGGGACAGGGGAAACTATGGCTACACCTTC
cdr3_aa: CSARDRGNYGYTF